These 29 T cell receptor beta chains were all obtained from the same sample, sequenced in a study of TIL therapy for anti-PD-1-resistant metastatic lung cancer. The immunoSEQ assay was v3. Here immunoSEQ multiplex PCR was the method, and the copy in TCRdb shows in-frame clones only, minus some. The data contain 54,000 or so clones, around four fifths of them seen just once; the ten biggest clones take up 1.5% to 2%. Regarding time point: pre-treatment sample, taken before nivolumab and TIL therapy. Sequencing was performed on blood, taken at baseline. The origin of the receptors is a person aged 25 to 79 with non-small cell lung cancer.

The rearrangement links TRBV5-4 to TRBJ1-4; possible D gene TRBD1, 5 bases. From germline, CDR1 is SGHNT and CDR2 YYREEE (reference sequence). The CDR3 sequence is 15 residues long. The ends were cut back, 4 bases at V and 7 bases at J, with 17 bases in the middle. CDR3 loop: CASSPSGGGREKLFF. CDR3 nucleotide sequence: TGTGCCAGCAGCCCGTCCGGGGGTGGGCGTGAAAAACTGTTTTTT.

This chain links TRBV10-3 with TRBJ2-3; D may be TRBD1 (6 bases). Between the trimmed V and J ends, which lost 0 bases and 6 bases, there was a span of 13 bases. Per germline, CDR1 ENHRY and CDR2 SYGVKD. The CDR3 totals 15 residues. CDR3 DNA: TGTGCCATCAGTGAGTCGGGGGCAAGCGCGGATACGCAGTATTTT. The encoded protein is CAISESGASADTQYF.

This clone has just a few counts. V gene TRBV18 combines with J gene TRBJ2-3; the D is unclear. Trimming took 0 bases from V and 1 from J, leaving 2 bases between them. The V gene's germline CDR1 is KGHSH and CDR2 LQKENI. This CDR3 contains 13 residues. CDR3 sequence reads: CASSPPGTDTQYF. Here the CDR3 DNA reads TGTGCCAGCTCACCACCCGGCACAGATACGCAGTATTTT.

The genes are TRBV19 and TRBJ1-5, with D unclear. The CDR3 loop spans 14 amino acids. The V gene lost 3 bases and the J gene lost 3 bases, with 9 bases spanning the gap. The V gene's germline CDR1 is LNHDA and CDR2 SQIVND (reference sequence). The chain's CDR3 is CASSIGRLNQPQHF. The CDR3, as DNA: TGTGCCAGTAGTATTGGGCGGCTCAATCAGCCCCAGCATTTT. The variable domain in full, with the rest retrieved from reference TRBV19 and TRBJ1-5, is DGGITQSPKYLFRKEGQNVTLSCEQNLNHDAMYWYRQDPGQGLRLIYYSQIVNDFQKGDIAEGYSVSREKKESFPLTVTSAQKNPTAFYLCASSIGRLNQPQHFGDGTRLSIL.

The chain is built from TRBV28 and TRBJ1-1; D possibly corresponds to TRBD1 (6 bases). Germline V CDR1 and CDR2: MDHEN, SYDVKM. V dropped 6 bases and J dropped 4 bases, with 15 bases sitting between them. The CDR3 sequence is 14 residues long. DNA of the CDR3: TGTGCCAGCAGAGGTACCGGGGGCGTCACTGAAGCTTTCTTT. It specifies CASRGTGGVTEAFF. Combining the CDR3 with reference TRBV28 and TRBJ1-1 gives the whole variable domain DVKVTQSSRYLVKRTGEKVFLECVQDMDHENMFWYRQDPGLGLRLIYFSYDVKMKEKGDIPEGYSVSREKKERFSLILESASTNQTSMYLCASRGTGGVTEAFFGQGTRLTVV.

The gene calls are TRBV19 and TRBJ1-4; TRBD1 matches 7 bases. The CDR3 consists of 14 residues. Germline V gives CDR1 LNHDA, CDR2 SQIVND (reference sequence). The J segment lost 7 bases and the V segment lost 9 bases, leaving 11 bases of the junction unmatched. CDR3 bases: TGTGCCAGCACATCACAGGGGCGGGGTGAAAAACTGTTTTTT. Its translation is CASTSQGRGEKLFF.

In this sample, this clone turned up once. The rearrangement uses TRBV7-2 and TRBJ1-6; D may be TRBD1 (6 bases). The CDR3 spans 15 residues. Trimming removed 5 bases at V and 7 bases at J, with 15 bases between. Germline CDR1 reads SGHTA; CDR2 reads FQGNSA. The CDR3 is CASSPPRGTNSPLHF. The CDR3 DNA reads TGTGCCAGCAGCCCCCCCAGGGGCACGAATTCACCCCTCCACTTT.

This chain joins TRBV7-2 and TRBJ1-1, with TRBD1 matching 10 bases. The CDR3 sequence is 17 residues long. Unmatched junction bases numbered 10, after V lost 0 bases and J lost 6 bases. Germline V gene data show CDR1 as SGHTA and CDR2 as FQGNSA. This CDR3 reads CASSLAYPGQGNAEAFF. The CDR3 DNA reads as TGTGCCAGCAGCTTAGCTTACCCGGGACAGGGGAATGCTGAAGCTTTCTTT.

The V call is TRBV6-1, the J call TRBJ1-5; D gene ambiguous. V was cut by 2 bases and J by 5 bases, with 10 bases left in between. This CDR3 is 14 amino acids long. Germline CDR1 MNHNS, CDR2 SASEGT. The CDR3 nucleotides are TGTGCCAGCAGTGAATCAGGAGCCGATCAGCCCCAGCATTTT. This codes for CASSESGADQPQHF.

This clone showed up just a few times. This chain joins TRBV19 and TRBJ2-1; possible D gene TRBD2, 6 bases. Germline V CDR1 and CDR2: LNHDA, SQIVND (reference sequence). This CDR3 region has 13 residues. Trimming removed 11 bases at V and 4 bases at J, with 15 bases between. The CDR3 DNA reads TGTGCCGCTCGGGAGAGAGGGTACAATGAGCAGTTCTTC. Translated: CAARERGYNEQFF.

The V and J genes are TRBV5-4 and TRBJ2-3, with D possibly TRBD1 on 6 matching bases. The length of the CDR3 is 13 residues. V lost 0 bases and J 4 bases, leaving 6 bases between the germline ends. Germline CDR1 is SGHNT and CDR2 is YYREEE (reference sequence). The CDR3 loop is CASSLEGADTQYF. CDR3 sequence (DNA): TGTGCCAGCAGCTTGGAGGGGGCAGATACGCAGTATTTT.

This clone was seen only once. The chain links TRBV28 to TRBJ2-7; 8 bases are a match to TRBD2. Germline V lookup: CDR1 MDHEN, CDR2 SYDVKM. The CDR3 length is 14 residues. Germline trimming cut 8 bases from V and 0 bases from J; bases unmatched to any gene: 6. CDR3 nucleotide sequence: TGTGCCAGCCAGACTAGCGAAAGCTCCTACGAGCAGTACTTC. Its protein is CASQTSESSYEQYF.

V gene TRBV7-3 combines with J gene TRBJ2-1; TRBD1 might be the D (6 bases). The CDR3 is 14 amino acids. The V end lost 5 bases, the J end lost 9 bases, and 17 bases lay between the germline ends. The germline CDR1 and CDR2 sequences are SGHTA and FQGTGA. CDR3 DNA sequence: TGTGCCAGCAGCCTCGGGACACCGCCATCTGAGCAGTTCTTC. It specifies CASSLGTPPSEQFF.

This chain joins TRBV11-2 and TRBJ1-2; D remains ambiguous. Looked up from germline, CDR1 is SGHAT and CDR2 is FQNNGV. Deletions cut 5 bases from V and 4 bases from J, with 11 bases between. The CDR3 has 13 amino acids. For the CDR3, the DNA is TGTGCCAGCAGCCATCCGGGAGCCTATGGCTACACCTTC. Its translation: CASSHPGAYGYTF.

The chain combines TRBV5-4 with TRBJ1-1; possibly TRBD1 for D (5 bases). V gave up 2 bases and J gave up 6 bases, with 14 bases separating them. Germline CDR1 reads SGHNT; CDR2 reads YYREEE (reference sequence). The CDR3 has 14 residues. CDR3 amino acids: CASSFKGRVPEAFF. The CDR3, as DNA: TGTGCCAGCAGCTTCAAGGGCAGGGTCCCTGAAGCTTTCTTT.

This clone was detected a few times. The chain is built from TRBV11-2 and TRBJ1-1, with a possible D match to TRBD1 (5 bases). The germline CDR1 and CDR2 sequences are SGHAT and FQNNGV. With 6 bases removed from V and 0 bases from J, the gap between germline ends came to 14 bases. This CDR3 has 15 residues. CDR3 DNA sequence: TGTGCCAGCAGTACCATGGGGGGGATGAACACTGAAGCTTTCTTT. It specifies CASSTMGGMNTEAFF. The full variable domain, with the rest looked up from reference TRBV11-2 and TRBJ1-1, is EAGVAQSPRYKIIEKRQSVAFWCNPISGHATLYWYQQILGQGPKLLIQFQNNGVVDDSQLPKDRFSAERLKGVDSTLKIQPAKLEDSAVYLCASSTMGGMNTEAFFGQGTRLTVV.

The chain combines TRBV7-3 with TRBJ2-3, with unresolved D. This CDR3 is 11 amino acids long. Per the germline V gene, CDR1 is SGHTA and CDR2 is FQGTGA. The V and J ends lost 8 bases and 6 bases respectively, with 9 bases between them. The chain's CDR3 is CASGDGDTQYF. Here the CDR3 DNA reads TGTGCCAGCGGAGATGGGGATACGCAGTATTTT.

The chain is built from TRBV7-2 and TRBJ1-3, with TRBD1 matching over 8 bases. V lost 3 bases, J lost 0 bases, and 4 bases stayed unmatched. The CDR3 length is 16 residues. The germline V gene encodes CDR1 SGHTA and CDR2 FQGNSA. CDR3 protein: CASSLGTGGSGNTIYF. CDR3 DNA: TGTGCCAGCAGCTTGGGGACAGGAGGCTCTGGAAACACCATATATTTT.

The chain combines TRBV11-3 with TRBJ2-3; the D gene could be TRBD1 or TRBD2 (5 bases each). The germline V gene encodes CDR1 SGHNT and CDR2 YENEEA. V shed 2 bases and J shed 10 bases, with 16 bases lying between them. This CDR3 comprises 14 residues. CDR3 sequence: CASSLSDGGGPQYF. Here the CDR3 DNA reads TGTGCCAGCAGCTTATCAGATGGGGGTGGGCCGCAGTATTTT.

This clone was observed a single time. This chain connects TRBV5-1 to TRBJ2-1; D ambiguous. Germline V lookup: CDR1 SGHRS, CDR2 YFSETQ. There are 14 residues in the CDR3. V lost 2 bases, J lost 2 bases, and 8 bases lay in between. The CDR3, as DNA: TGCGCCAGCAGCTTTTCGGTGACCTACAATGAGCAGTTCTTC. Its protein is CASSFSVTYNEQFF. Filled out from reference TRBV5-1 and TRBJ2-1, the complete variable domain reads KAGVTQTPRYLIKTRGQQVTLSCSPISGHRSVSWYQQTPGQGLQFLFEYFSETQRNKGNFPGRFSGRQFSNSRSEMNVSTLELGDSALYLCASSFSVTYNEQFFGPGTRLTVL.

The gene calls are TRBV10-3 and TRBJ2-3; weak D call: TRBD2 (5 bases). The germline V gene has CDR1 ENHRY and CDR2 SYGVKD. This CDR3 spans 13 amino acids. The germline V and J ends were trimmed by 6 bases and 6 bases, with 13 bases remaining between them. CDR3 DNA sequence: TGTGCCATCAGGGACTCGGAAGCGGATACGCAGTATTTT. Translation gives CAIRDSEADTQYF.

This rearrangement joins TRBV6-5 to TRBJ2-7, with TRBD2 as a possible D gene (6 bases). V lost 2 bases and J 2 bases, leaving 16 bases between the germline ends. The CDR3 consists of 16 residues. Germline CDR1 and CDR2: MNHEY and SVGAGI. The DNA of the CDR3 is TGTGCCAGCAGTTACGGGTCCAGCGGGTCCCCCTACGAGCAGTACTTC. This gives the protein CASSYGSSGSPYEQYF.

In its sample, this clone was seen once. This chain uses TRBV30 with TRBJ1-2; D not resolved. CDR1 and CDR2 from the germline V gene are GTSNPN and SVGIG (reference sequence). The CDR3 is 15 residues long. Trimming removed 3 bases at V and 6 bases at J, with 20 bases between. The CDR3 DNA reads TGTGCCTGGAGGGCCCCAATCACCAGAGAGCATGGCTACACCTTC. It translates to CAWRAPITREHGYTF.

The chain has TRBV6-5 and TRBJ2-5; possible D gene TRBD2, 5 bases. Germline lookup yields CDR1 MNHEY and CDR2 SVGAGI. The CDR3 has 15 amino acids. V was clipped by 5 bases and J by 5 bases, with 18 bases between them. The CDR3 spells CASSQFAGVGETQYF. The CDR3 bases are TGTGCCAGCAGTCAGTTTGCGGGTGTAGGTGAGACCCAGTACTTC.

Note on this clone: An end of the junction differs from the germline gene, which may be a read error. This rearrangement joins TRBV4-3 to TRBJ1-3; D is perhaps TRBD1 (6 bases). This CDR3 has 17 residues. The germline gives CDR1 LGHNA, CDR2 YSLEER. CDR3 nucleotides: TGCGCCAGCAGCGAAGATGTGTCAGGGGCGACCTTAGGGTCCATATATTTT. This codes for CASSEDVSGATLGSIYF.

The chain carries TRBV27 and TRBJ2-7; unclear D gene. The V gene's germline CDR1 is MNHEY and CDR2 SMNVEV (reference sequence). V lost 3 bases and J lost 7, with 13 bases in between. This CDR3 has 13 amino acids. The CDR3 spells CASSFLGSEEQYF. The CDR3 nucleotides are TGTGCCAGCAGTTTCCTAGGATCGGAGGAGCAGTACTTC.

DNA for the CDR3: TGTGCCAGCAGTCTGTCGGGTCCCCCGGGATACGAGCAGTACTTC. Its protein is CASSLSGPPGYEQYF. V usage is TRBV27 and J usage is TRBJ2-7; D perhaps matches TRBD2 (5 bases). Trimming removed 5 bases from V and 4 bases from J, with 18 bases in between. Germline assignment: CDR1 MNHEY and CDR2 SMNVEV (reference sequence). The CDR3 loop spans 15 amino acids.

The rearrangement joins TRBV7-9 to TRBJ1-2; TRBD1 agrees at 7 bases. This CDR3 has 15 amino acids. The germline CDR1 and CDR2 sequences are SEHNR and FQNEAQ (reference sequence). J was trimmed by 1 base and V by 7 bases; bases with no gene match: 9. CDR3 loop: CASTLRDSNNYGYTF. The CDR3 DNA sequence: TGTGCCAGCACCCTCAGGGACAGTAATAACTATGGCTACACCTTC.

The rearrangement uses TRBV4-2 and TRBJ1-2; maybe TRBD1 (5 bases). Germline CDR1 LGHNA, CDR2 YNFKEQ. The CDR3 length is 17 residues. V dropped 0 bases and J dropped 1 base, with 15 bases sitting between them. The CDR3 DNA is TGTGCCAGCAGCCAAGATCTGGGCGGGACGGTTAACTATGGCTACACCTTC. Translation gives CASSQDLGGTVNYGYTF.